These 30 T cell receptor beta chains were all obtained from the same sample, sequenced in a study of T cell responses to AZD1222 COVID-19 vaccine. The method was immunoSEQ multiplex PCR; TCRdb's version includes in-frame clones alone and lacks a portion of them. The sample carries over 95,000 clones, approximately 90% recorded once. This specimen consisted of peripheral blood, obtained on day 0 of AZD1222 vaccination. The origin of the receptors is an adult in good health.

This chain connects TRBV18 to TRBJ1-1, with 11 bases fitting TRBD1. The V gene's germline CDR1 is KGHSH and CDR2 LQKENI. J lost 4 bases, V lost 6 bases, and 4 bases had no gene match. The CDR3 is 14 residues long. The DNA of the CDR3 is TGTGCCAGCTCCCAAGGACAGGGGGCCACTGAAGCTTTCTTT. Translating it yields CASSQGQGATEAFF.

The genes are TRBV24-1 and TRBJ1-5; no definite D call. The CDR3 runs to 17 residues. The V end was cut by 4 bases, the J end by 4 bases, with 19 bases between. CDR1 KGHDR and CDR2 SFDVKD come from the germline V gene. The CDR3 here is CATSDTREGGNNQPQHF. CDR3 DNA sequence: TGTGCCACCAGTGACACGCGAGAGGGCGGGAATAATCAGCCCCAGCATTTT.

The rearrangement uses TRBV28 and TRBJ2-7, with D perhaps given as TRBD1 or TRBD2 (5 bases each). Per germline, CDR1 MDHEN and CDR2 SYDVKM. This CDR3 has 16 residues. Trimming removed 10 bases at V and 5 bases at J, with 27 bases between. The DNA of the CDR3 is TGTGCCACCACCCCACCCCCCCCCGGGGCCCGAAACGAGCAGTACTTC. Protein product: CATTPPPPGARNEQYF.

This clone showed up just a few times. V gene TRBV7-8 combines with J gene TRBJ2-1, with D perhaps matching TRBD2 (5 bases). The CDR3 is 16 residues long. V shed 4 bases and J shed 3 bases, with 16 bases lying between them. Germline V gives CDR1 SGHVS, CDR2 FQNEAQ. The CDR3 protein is CASSSATASFYNEQFF. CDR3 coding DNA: TGTGCCAGCAGCTCGGCTACGGCTAGCTTCTACAATGAGCAGTTCTTC.

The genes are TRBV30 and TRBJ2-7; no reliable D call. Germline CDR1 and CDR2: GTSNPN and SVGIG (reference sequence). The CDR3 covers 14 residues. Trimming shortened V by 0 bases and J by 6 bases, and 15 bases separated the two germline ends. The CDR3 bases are TGTGCCTGGAGTGTTAACGGGCTATTCTCCGAGCAGTACTTC. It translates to CAWSVNGLFSEQYF.

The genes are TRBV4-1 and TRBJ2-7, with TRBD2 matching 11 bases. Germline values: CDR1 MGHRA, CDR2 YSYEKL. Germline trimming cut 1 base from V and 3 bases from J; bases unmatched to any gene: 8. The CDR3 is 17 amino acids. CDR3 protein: CASSQGPGLADIYEQYF. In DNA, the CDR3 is TGCGCCAGCAGCCAAGGACCGGGACTAGCGGACATCTACGAGCAGTACTTC.

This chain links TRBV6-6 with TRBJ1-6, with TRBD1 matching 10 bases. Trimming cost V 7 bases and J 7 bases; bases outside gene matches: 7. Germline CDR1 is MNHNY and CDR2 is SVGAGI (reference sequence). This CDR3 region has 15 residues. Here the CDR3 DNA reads TGTGCCAGCACCATAAGGGGACAGGGGAATTCACCCCTCCACTTT. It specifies CASTIRGQGNSPLHF.

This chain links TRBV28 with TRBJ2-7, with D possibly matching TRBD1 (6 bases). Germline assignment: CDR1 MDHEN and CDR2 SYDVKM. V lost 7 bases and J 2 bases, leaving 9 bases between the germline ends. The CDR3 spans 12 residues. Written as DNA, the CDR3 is TGTGCCAGCAAGGGGGTCCCCTACGAGCAGTACTTC. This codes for CASKGVPYEQYF.

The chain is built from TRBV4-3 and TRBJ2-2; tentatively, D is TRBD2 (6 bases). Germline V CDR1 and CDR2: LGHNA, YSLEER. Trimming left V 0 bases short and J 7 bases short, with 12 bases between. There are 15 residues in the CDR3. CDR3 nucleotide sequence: TGCGCCAGCAGCCAAGATGCCGCGGGAAACGGGGAGCTGTTTTTT. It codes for CASSQDAAGNGELFF.

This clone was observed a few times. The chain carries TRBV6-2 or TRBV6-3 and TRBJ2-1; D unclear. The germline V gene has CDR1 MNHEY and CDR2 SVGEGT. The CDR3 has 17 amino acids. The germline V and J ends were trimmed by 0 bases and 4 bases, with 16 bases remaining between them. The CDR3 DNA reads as TGTGCCAGCAGTTACTCTCCTGTTAGTGGGCTATACAATGAGCAGTTCTTC. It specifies CASSYSPVSGLYNEQFF.

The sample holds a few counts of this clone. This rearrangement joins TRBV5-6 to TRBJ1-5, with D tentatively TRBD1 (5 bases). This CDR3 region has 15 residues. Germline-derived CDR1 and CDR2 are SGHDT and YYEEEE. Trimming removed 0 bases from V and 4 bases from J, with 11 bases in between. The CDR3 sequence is CASSLGPQANQPQHF. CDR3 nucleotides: TGTGCCAGCAGCTTGGGCCCACAGGCTAATCAGCCCCAGCATTTT.

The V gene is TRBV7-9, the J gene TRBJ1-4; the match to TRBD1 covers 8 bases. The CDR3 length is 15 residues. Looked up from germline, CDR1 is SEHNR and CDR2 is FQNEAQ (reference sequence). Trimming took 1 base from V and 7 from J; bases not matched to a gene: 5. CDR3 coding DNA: TGTGCCAGCAGCTTAGGAACAGGGGGACGTGAAAAACTGTTTTTT. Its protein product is CASSLGTGGREKLFF.

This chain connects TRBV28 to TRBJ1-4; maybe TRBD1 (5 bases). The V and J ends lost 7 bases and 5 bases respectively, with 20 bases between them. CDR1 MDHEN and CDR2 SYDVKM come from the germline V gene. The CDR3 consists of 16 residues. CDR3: CASTTTGRRGNEKLFF. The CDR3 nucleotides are TGTGCCAGCACCACAACGGGTCGAAGGGGAAATGAAAAACTGTTTTTT. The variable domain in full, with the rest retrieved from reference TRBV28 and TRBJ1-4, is DVKVTQSSRYLVKRTGEKVFLECVQDMDHENMFWYRQDPGLGLRLIYFSYDVKMKEKGDIPEGYSVSREKKERFSLILESASTNQTSMYLCASTTTGRRGNEKLFFGSGTQLSVL.

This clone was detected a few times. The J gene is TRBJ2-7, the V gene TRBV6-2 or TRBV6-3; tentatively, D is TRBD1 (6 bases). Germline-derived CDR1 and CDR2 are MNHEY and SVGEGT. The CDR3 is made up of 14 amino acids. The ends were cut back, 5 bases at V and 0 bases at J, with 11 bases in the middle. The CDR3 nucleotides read TGTGCCAGCAGTGATGGGGGCCACTCCTACGAGCAGTACTTC. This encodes CASSDGGHSYEQYF.

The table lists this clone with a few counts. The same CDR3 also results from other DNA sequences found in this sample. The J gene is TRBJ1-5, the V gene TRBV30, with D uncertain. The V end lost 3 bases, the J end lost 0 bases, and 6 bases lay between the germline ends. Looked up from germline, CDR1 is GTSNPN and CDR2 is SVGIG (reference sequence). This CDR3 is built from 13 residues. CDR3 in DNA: TGTGCCTGGAGCGTGGATAGCAATCAGCCCCAGCATTTT. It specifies CAWSVDSNQPQHF.

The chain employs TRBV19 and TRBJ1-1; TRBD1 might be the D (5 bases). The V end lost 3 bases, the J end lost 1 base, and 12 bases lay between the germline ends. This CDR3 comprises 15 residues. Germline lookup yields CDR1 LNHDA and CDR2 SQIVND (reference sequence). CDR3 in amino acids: CASSISGARNTEAFF. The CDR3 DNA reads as TGTGCCAGTAGTATTTCCGGGGCGCGGAACACTGAAGCTTTCTTT.

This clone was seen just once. CDR3 coding DNA: TGTGCCAGCAGCCACGCCAGGGGGGGAGAGGAGGATACGCAGTATTTT. It yields the protein CASSHARGGEEDTQYF. V usage is TRBV4-2 and J usage is TRBJ2-3; D may match TRBD1 or TRBD2 (7 bases each). This CDR3 comprises 16 residues. Germline CDR1 LGHNA, CDR2 YNFKEQ. V lost 3 bases to trimming and J lost 6 bases, with 19 bases between them.

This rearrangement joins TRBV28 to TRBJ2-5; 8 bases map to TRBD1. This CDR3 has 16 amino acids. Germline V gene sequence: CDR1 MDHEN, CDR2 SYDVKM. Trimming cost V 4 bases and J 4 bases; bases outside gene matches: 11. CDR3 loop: CASSWLTPGGGETQYF. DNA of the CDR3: TGTGCCAGCAGTTGGCTTACCCCAGGGGGCGGAGAGACCCAGTACTTC.

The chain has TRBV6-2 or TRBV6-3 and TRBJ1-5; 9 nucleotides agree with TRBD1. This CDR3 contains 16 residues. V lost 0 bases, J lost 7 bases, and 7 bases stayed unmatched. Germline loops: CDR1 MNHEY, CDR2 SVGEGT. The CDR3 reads CASSYSTGGKGQPQHF. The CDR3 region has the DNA TGTGCCAGCAGTTACTCAACAGGGGGCAAGGGGCAGCCCCAGCATTTT.

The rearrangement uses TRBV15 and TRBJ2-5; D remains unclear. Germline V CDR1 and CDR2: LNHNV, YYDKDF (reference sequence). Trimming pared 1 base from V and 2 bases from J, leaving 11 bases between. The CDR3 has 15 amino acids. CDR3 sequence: CATSRVGAGQETQYF. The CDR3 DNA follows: TGTGCCACCAGCAGAGTCGGTGCCGGGCAAGAGACCCAGTACTTC.

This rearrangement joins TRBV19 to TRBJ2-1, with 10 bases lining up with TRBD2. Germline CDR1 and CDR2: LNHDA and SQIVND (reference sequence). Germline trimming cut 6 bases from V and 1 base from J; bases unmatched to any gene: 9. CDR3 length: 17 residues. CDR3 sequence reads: CASRHVRAGGSYNEQFF. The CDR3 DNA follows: TGTGCCAGTAGGCATGTTAGAGCGGGAGGGTCCTACAATGAGCAGTTCTTC.

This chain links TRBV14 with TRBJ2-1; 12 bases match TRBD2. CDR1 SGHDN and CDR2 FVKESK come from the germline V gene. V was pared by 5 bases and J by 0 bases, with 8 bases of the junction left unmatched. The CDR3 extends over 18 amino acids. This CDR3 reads CASSAIGLAGFSYNEQFF. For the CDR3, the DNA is TGTGCCAGCAGCGCCATCGGACTAGCGGGATTCTCCTACAATGAGCAGTTCTTC.

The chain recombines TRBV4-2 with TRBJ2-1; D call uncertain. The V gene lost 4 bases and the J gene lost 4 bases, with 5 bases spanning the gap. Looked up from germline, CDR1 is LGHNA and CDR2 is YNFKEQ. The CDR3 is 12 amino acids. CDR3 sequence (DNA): TGTGCCAGCAGCCTGGATTACAATGAGCAGTTCTTC. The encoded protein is CASSLDYNEQFF.

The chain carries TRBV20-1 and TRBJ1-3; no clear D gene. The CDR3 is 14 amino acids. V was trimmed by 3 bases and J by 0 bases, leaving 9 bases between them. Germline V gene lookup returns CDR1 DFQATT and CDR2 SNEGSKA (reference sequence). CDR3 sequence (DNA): TGCAGTGCTAGTACTCAGAGCTCTGGAAACACCATATATTTT. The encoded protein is CSASTQSSGNTIYF.

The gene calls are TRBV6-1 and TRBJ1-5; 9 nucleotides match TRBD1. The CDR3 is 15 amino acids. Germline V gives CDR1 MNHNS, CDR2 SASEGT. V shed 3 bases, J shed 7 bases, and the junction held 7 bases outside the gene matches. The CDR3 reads CASSDRDRARQPQHF. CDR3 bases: TGTGCCAGCAGTGACCGGGACAGGGCACGACAGCCCCAGCATTTT.

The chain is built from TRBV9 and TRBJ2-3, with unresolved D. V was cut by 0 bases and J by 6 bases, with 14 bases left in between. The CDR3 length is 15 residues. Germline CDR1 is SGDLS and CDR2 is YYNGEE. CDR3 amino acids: CASSVDSPGMDTQYF. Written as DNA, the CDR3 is TGTGCCAGCAGCGTAGACAGCCCTGGAATGGATACGCAGTATTTT.

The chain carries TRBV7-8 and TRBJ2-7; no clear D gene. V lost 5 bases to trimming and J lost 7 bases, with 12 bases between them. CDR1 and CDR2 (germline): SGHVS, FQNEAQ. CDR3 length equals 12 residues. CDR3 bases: TGTGCCAGCAGCGAAGTTGGCCTAGAGCAGTACTTC. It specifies CASSEVGLEQYF.

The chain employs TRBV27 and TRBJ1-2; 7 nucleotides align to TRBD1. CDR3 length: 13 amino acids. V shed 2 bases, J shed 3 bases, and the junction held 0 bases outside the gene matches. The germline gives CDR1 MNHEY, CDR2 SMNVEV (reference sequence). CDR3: CASSLTGDYGYTF. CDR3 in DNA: TGTGCCAGCAGTTTAACAGGGGACTATGGCTACACCTTC.

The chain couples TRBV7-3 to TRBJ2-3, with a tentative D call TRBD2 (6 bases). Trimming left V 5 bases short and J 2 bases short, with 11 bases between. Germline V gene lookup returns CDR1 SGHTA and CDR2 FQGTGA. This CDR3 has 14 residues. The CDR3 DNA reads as TGTGCCAGCAGCCACCCGGGACTCACAGATACGCAGTATTTT. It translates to CASSHPGLTDTQYF.

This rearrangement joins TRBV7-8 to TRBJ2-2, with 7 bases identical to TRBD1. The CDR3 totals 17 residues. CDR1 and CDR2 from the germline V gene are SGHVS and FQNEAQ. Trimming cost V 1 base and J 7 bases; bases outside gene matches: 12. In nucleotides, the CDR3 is TGTGCCAGCAGCTTAGTTCTACAGGGGTTTGGTTTCGGGGAGCTGTTTTTT. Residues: CASSLVLQGFGFGELFF. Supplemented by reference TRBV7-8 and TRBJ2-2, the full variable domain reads GAGVSQSPRYKVAKRGQDVALRCDPISGHVSLFWYQQALGQGPEFLTYFQNEAQLDKSGLPSDRFFAERPEGSVSTLKIQRTQQEDSAVYLCASSLVLQGFGFGELFFGEGSRLTVL.